The 32 T cell receptor beta chains listed next were all sequenced from one sample in a study of T-cell reconstitution after alpha-beta-depleted transplantation in children. Unique molecular identifiers were built into the TCRbeta library. TCRdb ran MiXCR on the PCR reads and lists one entry per CDR3 protein. The repertoire holds about 580,000 distinct CDR3 sequences, about 23% seen once, with around an eighth in the top ten. Source: PBMCs, mostly from graft donor cells, taken 360 days after TCRalphabeta/CD19-depleted stem cell transplant. The source of these receptors is a boy under two years old who had a stem cell transplant for acute myeloid leukemia, so the T cells may come from the graft donor.

CDR3 residues: CASSSSVEQFF. Here the CDR3 DNA reads TGCGCCAGCAGCTCGTCGGTTGAGCAGTTCTTC. This sequence joins TRBV5-1 and TRBJ2-1; no firm D call. Germline V gene lookup returns CDR1 SGHRS and CDR2 YFSETQ. CDR3 length: 11 residues. V was clipped by 3 bases and J by 9 bases, with 7 bases between them.

This clonotype was recorded a few times. V and J are TRBV24-1 and TRBJ2-1; weak D call: TRBD2 (6 bases). Between the trimmed V and J ends, which lost 5 bases and 7 bases, there was a span of 11 bases. Germline-derived CDR1 and CDR2 are KGHDR and SFDVKD. The length of the CDR3 is 13 residues. Written as DNA, the CDR3 is TGTGCCACCAGTGCCGGGAGCGCTAATGAGCAGTTCTTC. Its protein product is CATSAGSANEQFF.

The rearrangement links TRBV6-1 to TRBJ2-7, with 7 bases fitting TRBD1. Per germline, CDR1 MNHNS and CDR2 SASEGT. V lost 6 bases and J lost 3; bases outside the gene matches: 14. This CDR3 has 16 amino acids. In DNA, the CDR3 is TGTGCCAGCAGCTCCTTATCCGGACAGGTAAACTACGAGCAGTACTTC. It codes for CASSSLSGQVNYEQYF.

This clonotype was counted ten times or more. The chain has TRBV20-1 and TRBJ1-2; the match to TRBD1 covers 10 bases. This CDR3 is 15 amino acids long. Germline V lookup: CDR1 DFQATT, CDR2 SNEGSKA (reference sequence). V shed 6 bases, J shed 4 bases, and the junction held 11 bases outside the gene matches. CDR3 nucleotide sequence: TGCAGTGCGCCCGACAGGGGGCGAGTTGGCTATGGCTACACCTTC. Its translation: CSAPDRGRVGYGYTF.

This clonotype was seen repeatedly, ten times or more. V and J are TRBV28 and TRBJ1-1; D gene ambiguous. The V end was cut by 6 bases, the J end by 0 bases, with 14 bases between. Germline CDR1 is MDHEN and CDR2 is SYDVKM. The CDR3 covers 15 residues. The CDR3 coding sequence is TGTGCCAGCAGATCCCCGGCAGGCTTGAACACTGAAGCTTTCTTT. Amino acids: CASRSPAGLNTEAFF.

The chain joins TRBV7-9 to TRBJ2-5, with 7 bases lining up with TRBD1. Germline CDR1 is SEHNR and CDR2 is FQNEAQ (reference sequence). Trimming took 3 bases from V and 7 from J; bases not matched to a gene: 8. CDR3 length equals 14 residues. The chain's CDR3 is CASSFNRGPGTQYF. CDR3 coding DNA: TGTGCCAGCAGCTTTAACAGGGGCCCAGGGACCCAGTACTTC.

The chain carries TRBV20-1 and TRBJ2-3, with unresolved D. The CDR3 length is 14 residues. Germline V lookup: CDR1 DFQATT, CDR2 SNEGSKA (reference sequence). V was clipped by 6 bases and J by 4 bases, with 17 bases between them. The CDR3 DNA is TGCAGTGCGCCGAAAAGAACAATCGCAGATACGCAGTATTTT. Its protein is CSAPKRTIADTQYF.

This clonotype was counted between two and nine times. CDR3 sequence: CASSDWSQETQYF. CDR3 coding DNA: TGTGCCAGCAGTGACTGGAGCCAAGAGACCCAGTACTTC. The chain employs TRBV25-1 and TRBJ2-5; no clear D. Trimming removed 3 bases from V and 1 base from J, with 6 bases in between. The germline V gene has CDR1 MGHDK and CDR2 SYGVNS. The CDR3 length is 13 residues.

There are many counts of this clonotype. This chain connects TRBV6-2 or TRBV6-3 to TRBJ2-7; the match to TRBD1 covers 8 bases. Looked up from germline, CDR1 is MNHEY and CDR2 is SVGEGT. This CDR3 comprises 14 residues. V dropped 8 bases and J dropped 2; count of bases not matched to a gene: 8. The CDR3 sequence is CASFKPGQAYEQYF. CDR3 DNA: TGTGCCAGCTTCAAACCGGGACAGGCCTACGAGCAGTACTTC.

This clonotype was observed many times. V usage is TRBV21-1 and J usage is TRBJ2-3; the D call in the table, TRBD1, was not verified against the DNA. TRBV21-1 corresponds to a pseudogene. The CDR3 is 14 amino acids. Here the CDR3 DNA reads TGTGCCAGCCAACAAACTGGACACACAGATACGCAGTATTTT. The encoded protein is CASQQTGHTDTQYF.

This clonotype was observed at least ten times. V and J are TRBV28 and TRBJ2-1; either TRBD1 or TRBD2 may fit D (6 bases each). Trimming cost V 5 bases and J 6 bases, with 17 bases left between them. The germline CDR1 and CDR2 sequences are MDHEN and SYDVKM. The CDR3 spans 15 residues. CDR3: CASSPRKGGSNEQFF. Here the CDR3 DNA reads TGTGCCAGCAGTCCGCGCAAGGGGGGAAGCAATGAGCAGTTCTTC.

The chain has TRBV12-3 or TRBV12-4 and TRBJ2-2; D assignment may be TRBD1 or TRBD2 (6 bases each). This CDR3 has 16 residues. Trimming took 3 bases from V and 3 from J, leaving 14 bases between them. As DNA, the CDR3 is TGTGCCAGCAGTTTTAGGGGGGCGCGTCACACCGGGGAGCTGTTTTTT. Its translation: CASSFRGARHTGELFF.

The chain joins TRBV15 to TRBJ2-3; D is possibly TRBD1 or TRBD2 (6 bases each). This CDR3 region has 14 residues. The V end lost 8 bases, the J end lost 4 bases, and 16 bases lay between the germline ends. CDR1 and CDR2 from the germline V gene are LNHNV and YYDKDF (reference sequence). The CDR3 region has the DNA TGTGCCACCGGTCGGGGGCAACTTCCAGATACGCAGTATTTT. Translating it yields CATGRGQLPDTQYF. Drawing the rest from reference TRBV15 and TRBJ2-3, the complete variable domain is DAMVIQNPRYQVTQFGKPVTLSCSQTLNHNVMYWYQQKSSQAPKLLFHYYDKDFNNEADTPDNFQSRRPNTSFCFLDIRSPGLGDTAMYLCATGRGQLPDTQYFGPGTRLTVL.

This clonotype was seen only a few times. The rearrangement links TRBV25-1 to TRBJ1-5; 7 bases match TRBD1. V trimming: 6 bases; J trimming: 5 bases; junction bases outside the gene matches: 13. This CDR3 has 16 residues. Germline values: CDR1 MGHDK, CDR2 SYGVNS. This CDR3 is CASSVYRGNGDQPQHF. CDR3 DNA: TGTGCCAGCAGCGTTTACAGGGGAAATGGGGATCAGCCCCAGCATTTT. Looking up the rest from reference TRBV25-1 and TRBJ1-5 gives the full variable domain: EADIYQTPRYLVIGTGKKITLECSQTMGHDKMYWYQQDPGMELHLIHYSYGVNSTEKGDLSSESTVSRIRTEHFPLTLESARPSHTSQYLCASSVYRGNGDQPQHFGDGTRLSIL.

This clonotype was observed at least ten times. The J gene is TRBJ2-5, the V gene TRBV5-1; 7 bases fit TRBD1. The junction had 4 bases not matched to a gene; V was cut back by 3 bases and J by 2 bases. Germline lookup yields CDR1 SGHRS and CDR2 YFSETQ. This CDR3 contains 14 residues. CDR3: CASSSDRVQETQYF. DNA of the CDR3: TGCGCCAGCAGCTCCGACAGGGTACAAGAGACCCAGTACTTC.

This clonotype came up a few times. The chain joins TRBV20-1 to TRBJ1-2; the D gene is possibly TRBD1 (6 bases). This CDR3 has 16 amino acids. CDR1 is DFQATT and CDR2 is SNEGSKA in the germline V gene (reference sequence). Trimming left V 4 bases short and J 2 bases short, with 20 bases between. This chain's CDR3 is CSANPGPGAPNYGYTF. CDR3 bases: TGCAGTGCTAACCCCGGACCAGGGGCACCGAACTATGGCTACACCTTC.

The chain uses TRBV12-3 or TRBV12-4 and TRBJ2-5; D gene uncertain. The CDR3 has 15 residues. V lost 3 bases and J lost 5, with 16 bases in between. CDR3 bases: TGTGCCAGCAGTTTGGGCAGGCAGAATAGGGAGACCCAGTACTTC. It specifies CASSLGRQNRETQYF.

This clonotype was detected only a few times. The chain recombines TRBV15 with TRBJ2-7; 9 nucleotides agree with TRBD1. The V segment lost 5 bases and the J segment 4 bases; nucleotides outside the gene matches: 12. This CDR3 has 16 residues. The germline V gene has CDR1 LNHNV and CDR2 YYDKDF (reference sequence). In nucleotides, the CDR3 is TGTGCCACCAGCCAAGATCGGACAGGGGAGGGGTACGAGCAGTACTTC. It translates to CATSQDRTGEGYEQYF.

The V call is TRBV23-1, the J call TRBJ1-4, with D unresolved. TRBV23-1 carries the ORF label, with uncertain function. The CDR3 totals 16 residues. Trimming cost V 2 bases and J 4 bases, with 14 bases left between them. CDR3 sequence reads: CASSQIEAAINEKLFF. The CDR3 DNA reads TGCGCCAGCAGTCAAATCGAGGCAGCTATTAATGAAAAACTGTTTTTT.

This clonotype was detected a few times. The chain recombines TRBV7-2 with TRBJ2-5; 7 bases map to TRBD1. From germline, CDR1 is SGHTA and CDR2 FQGNSA. Germline trimming cut 4 bases from V and 3 bases from J; bases unmatched to any gene: 5. This CDR3 is 14 amino acids long. CDR3 coding DNA: TGTGCCAGCAGCTCGACAGGGAATGAAGAGACCCAGTACTTC. This sequence encodes CASSSTGNEETQYF.

In its sample, this clonotype was seen many times. J is TRBJ1-3 and V is TRBV7-2; D gene uncertain. Trimming left V 2 bases short and J 3 bases short, with 5 bases between. This CDR3 contains 13 residues. The germline V gene has CDR1 SGHTA and CDR2 FQGNSA. The CDR3 loop is CASSLRFGNTIYF. CDR3 sequence (DNA): TGTGCCAGCAGCTTAAGATTTGGAAACACCATATATTTT.

In its sample, this clonotype was seen many times. This chain joins TRBV20-1 and TRBJ2-3, with TRBD2 matching over 11 bases. The length of the CDR3 is 16 residues. V lost 5 bases and J lost 0; bases outside the gene matches: 7. CDR1 DFQATT and CDR2 SNEGSKA come from the germline V gene (reference sequence). This CDR3 reads CSAEPLAGGSTDTQYF. CDR3 coding DNA: TGCAGTGCTGAACCCCTAGCGGGGGGAAGCACAGATACGCAGTATTTT.

The chain couples TRBV19 to TRBJ2-7, with 10 bases aligning to TRBD2. The V and J ends lost 9 bases and 6 bases, in that order; junction bases with no gene match: 14. The CDR3 spans 15 residues. Germline V CDR1 and CDR2: LNHDA, SQIVND (reference sequence). CDR3 coding DNA: TGTGCCAGCGCACCCCCGGGACTAGCGATTCGCGAGCAGTACGTC. Translated: CASAPPGLAIREQYV.

This clonotype has only a few counts. The gene calls are TRBV6-5 and TRBJ1-6; TRBD1 matches 7 bases. V lost 6 bases to trimming and J lost 7 bases; unmatched junction nucleotides: 6. Germline lookup yields CDR1 MNHEY and CDR2 SVGAGI. The CDR3 spans 14 residues. CDR3 amino acids: CASRYPGQNSPLHF. CDR3 bases: TGTGCCAGCAGGTACCCGGGACAGAATTCACCCCTCCACTTT.

This clonotype appeared a few times. This chain connects TRBV27 to TRBJ1-1; TRBD1 might be the D (5 bases). Germline assignment: CDR1 MNHEY and CDR2 SMNVEV (reference sequence). V was cut by 7 bases and J by 1 base, with 13 bases left in between. This CDR3 has 14 residues. CDR3 bases: TGTGCCAGCACTCCAGGGTATTCGAACACTGAAGCTTTCTTT. Translated: CASTPGYSNTEAFF.

This rearrangement joins TRBV13 to TRBJ2-7, with TRBD1 as a possible D gene (5 bases). Germline V CDR1 and CDR2: PRHDT, FYEKMQ (reference sequence). Trimming shortened V by 0 bases and J by 2 bases, and 11 bases separated the two germline ends. The CDR3 is 15 amino acids. The CDR3 loop reads CASSLGGRATYEQYF. The CDR3 bases are TGTGCCAGCAGCTTAGGGGGCAGGGCAACCTACGAGCAGTACTTC.

This clonotype was observed a few times. J is TRBJ2-2 and V is TRBV12-3 or TRBV12-4; D not resolved. The CDR3 is 14 residues long. Deletions cut 3 bases from V and 3 bases from J, with 8 bases between. The CDR3 bases are TGTGCCAGCAGTTTTCTAAGGGACACCGGGGAGCTGTTTTTT. The encoded protein is CASSFLRDTGELFF.

Ten or more counts support this clonotype. V gene TRBV12-3 or TRBV12-4 combines with J gene TRBJ2-3; TRBD2 aligns across 7 bases. This CDR3 has 15 amino acids. V lost 4 bases and J lost 1; bases outside the gene matches: 5. CDR3 sequence (DNA): TGTGCCAGCAGTTCCGAGCGGGGCCGCACAGATACGCAGTATTTT. It codes for CASSSERGRTDTQYF.

The chain combines TRBV27 with TRBJ2-5, with 11 bases lining up with TRBD2. The germline V gene has CDR1 MNHEY and CDR2 SMNVEV (reference sequence). There are 18 residues in the CDR3. Losses at the gene ends were 2 bases for V and 2 bases for J; bases not matched to a gene: 10. The CDR3, as DNA: TGTGCCAGCAGTTTACACGCCCGACTAGCGGGGCCTCAAGAGACCCAGTACTTC. This codes for CASSLHARLAGPQETQYF.

This clonotype was found many times. This chain links TRBV7-9 with TRBJ2-2, with 9 bases identical to TRBD1. Germline loops: CDR1 SEHNR, CDR2 FQNEAQ (reference sequence). J lost 6 bases, V lost 7 bases, and 3 bases had no gene match. The CDR3 is made up of 13 amino acids. The CDR3 DNA is TGTGCCAGCACCTGGACAGGGGCCGGGGAGCTGTTTTTT. Its protein product is CASTWTGAGELFF.

This clonotype was seen repeatedly, ten times or more. The V call is TRBV25-1, the J call TRBJ2-7, with 8 bases aligning to TRBD1. The germline CDR1 and CDR2 sequences are MGHDK and SYGVNS. This CDR3 has 14 amino acids. Trimming cost V 3 bases and J 2 bases; bases outside gene matches: 3. The CDR3 DNA reads as TGTGCCAGCAGTGATGCCAGGGGGCCCTACGAGCAGTACTTC. It yields the protein CASSDARGPYEQYF.

This clonotype showed up many times. V is TRBV15 and J is TRBJ2-5, with TRBD2 matching over 13 bases. The CDR3 is 19 amino acids. V lost 5 bases and J lost 1; bases outside the gene matches: 13. CDR1 and CDR2 from the germline V gene are LNHNV and YYDKDF (reference sequence). CDR3 amino acids: CATSGLAGDLPTPQETQYF. CDR3 in DNA: TGTGCCACCAGCGGACTAGCGGGGGACCTCCCCACCCCCCAAGAGACCCAGTACTTC.